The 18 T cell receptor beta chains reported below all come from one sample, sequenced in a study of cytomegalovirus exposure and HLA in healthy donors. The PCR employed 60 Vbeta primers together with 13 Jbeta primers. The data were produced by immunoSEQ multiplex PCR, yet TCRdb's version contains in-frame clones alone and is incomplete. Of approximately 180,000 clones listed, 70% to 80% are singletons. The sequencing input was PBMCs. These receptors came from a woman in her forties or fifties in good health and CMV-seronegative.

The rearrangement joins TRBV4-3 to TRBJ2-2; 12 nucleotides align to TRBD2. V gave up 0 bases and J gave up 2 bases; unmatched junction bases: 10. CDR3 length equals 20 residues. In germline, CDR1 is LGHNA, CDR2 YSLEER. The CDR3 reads CASSQERDTGLAGNTGELFF. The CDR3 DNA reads TGCGCCAGCAGCCAAGAACGCGACACGGGACTAGCGGGTAACACCGGGGAGCTGTTTTTT.

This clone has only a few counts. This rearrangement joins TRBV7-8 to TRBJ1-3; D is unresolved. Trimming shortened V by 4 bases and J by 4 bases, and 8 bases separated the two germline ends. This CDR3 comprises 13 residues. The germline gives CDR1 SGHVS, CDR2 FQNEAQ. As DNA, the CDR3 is TGTGCCAGCAGCTCGCGCGGGGGAAACACCATATATTTT. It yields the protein CASSSRGGNTIYF.

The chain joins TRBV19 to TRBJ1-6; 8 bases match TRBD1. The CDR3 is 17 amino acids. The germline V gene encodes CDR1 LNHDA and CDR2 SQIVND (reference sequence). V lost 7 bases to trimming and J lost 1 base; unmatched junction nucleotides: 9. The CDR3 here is CASTSLDRGSYNSPLHF. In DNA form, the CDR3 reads TGTGCCAGTACCTCCCTAGACAGGGGATCCTATAATTCACCCCTCCACTTT.

The CDR3 sequence is CSVGTADTQYF. Written as DNA, the CDR3 is TGCAGCGTGGGGACTGCAGATACGCAGTATTTT. The V and J genes are TRBV29-1 and TRBJ2-3, with D possibly TRBD2 on 6 matching bases. CDR1 is SQVTM and CDR2 is ANQGSEA in the germline V gene. The CDR3 consists of 11 residues. Trimming took 6 bases from V and 4 from J, leaving 8 bases between them.

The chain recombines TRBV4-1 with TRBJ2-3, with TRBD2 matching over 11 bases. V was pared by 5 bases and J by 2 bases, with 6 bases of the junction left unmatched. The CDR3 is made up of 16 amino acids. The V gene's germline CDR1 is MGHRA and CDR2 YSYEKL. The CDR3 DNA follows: TGCGCCAGCAGCTCGGGTAGCGGGGGGGCCACAGATACGCAGTATTTT. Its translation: CASSSGSGGATDTQYF.

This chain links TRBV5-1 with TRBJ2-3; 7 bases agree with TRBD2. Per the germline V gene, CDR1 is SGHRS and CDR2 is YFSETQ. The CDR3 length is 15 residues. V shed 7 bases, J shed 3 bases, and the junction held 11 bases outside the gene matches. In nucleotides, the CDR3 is TGCGCCAGCGGCTCTAGCGGAGTGGGGACAGATACGCAGTATTTT. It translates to CASGSSGVGTDTQYF.

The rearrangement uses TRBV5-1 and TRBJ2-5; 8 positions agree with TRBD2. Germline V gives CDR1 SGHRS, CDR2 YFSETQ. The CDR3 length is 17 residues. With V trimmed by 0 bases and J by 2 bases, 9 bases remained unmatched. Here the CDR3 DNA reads TGCGCCAGCAGCTTGGAGGGTAGCGGGATAAATCAAGAGACCCAGTACTTC. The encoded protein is CASSLEGSGINQETQYF.

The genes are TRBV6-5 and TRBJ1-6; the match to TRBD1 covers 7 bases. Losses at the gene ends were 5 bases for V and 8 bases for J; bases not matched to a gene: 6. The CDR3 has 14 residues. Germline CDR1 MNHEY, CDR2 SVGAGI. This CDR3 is CASSGLDRDSPLHF. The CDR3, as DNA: TGTGCCAGCAGTGGGCTAGACAGGGATTCACCCCTCCACTTT.

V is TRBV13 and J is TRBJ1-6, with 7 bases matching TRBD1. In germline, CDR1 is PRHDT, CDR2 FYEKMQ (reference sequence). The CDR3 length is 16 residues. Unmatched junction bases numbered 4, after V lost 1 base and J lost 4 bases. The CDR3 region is CASSLEGAKYNSPLHF. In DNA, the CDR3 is TGTGCCAGCAGCTTAGAGGGGGCCAAATATAATTCACCCCTCCACTTT. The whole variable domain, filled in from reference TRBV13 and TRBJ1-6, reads AAGVIQSPRHLIKEKRETATLKCYPIPRHDTVYWYQQGPGQDPQFLISFYEKMQSDKGSIPDRFSAQQFSDYHSELNMSSLELGDSALYFCASSLEGAKYNSPLHFGNGTRLTVT.

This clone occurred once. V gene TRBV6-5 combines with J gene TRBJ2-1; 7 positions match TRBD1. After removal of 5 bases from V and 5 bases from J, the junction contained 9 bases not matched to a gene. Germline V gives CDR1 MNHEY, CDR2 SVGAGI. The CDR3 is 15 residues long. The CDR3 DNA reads TGTGCCAGCAGTCATCCGGGACAGCCCAACAATGAGCAGTTCTTC. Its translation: CASSHPGQPNNEQFF.

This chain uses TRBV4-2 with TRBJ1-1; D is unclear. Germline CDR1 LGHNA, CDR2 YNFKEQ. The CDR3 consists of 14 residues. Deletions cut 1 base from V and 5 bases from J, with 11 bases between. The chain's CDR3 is CASSQVAGGTEAFF. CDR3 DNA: TGTGCCAGCAGCCAAGTGGCTGGTGGTACTGAAGCTTTCTTT.

The CDR3 is CASSQEERKSGETQYF. CDR3 coding DNA: TGCGCCAGCAGCCAAGAAGAAAGGAAATCAGGGGAGACCCAGTACTTC. V usage is TRBV4-1 and J usage is TRBJ2-5; tentatively, D is TRBD1 (5 bases). The germline V gene has CDR1 MGHRA and CDR2 YSYEKL. The CDR3 contains 16 residues. V was clipped by 0 bases and J by 5 bases, with 16 bases between them.

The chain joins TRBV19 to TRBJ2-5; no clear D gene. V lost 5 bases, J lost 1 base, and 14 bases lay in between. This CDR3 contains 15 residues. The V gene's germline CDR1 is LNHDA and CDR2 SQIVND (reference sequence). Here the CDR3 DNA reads TGTGCCAGTAGTCGCAGGTCAGTCCTCCAAGAGACCCAGTACTTC. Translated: CASSRRSVLQETQYF.

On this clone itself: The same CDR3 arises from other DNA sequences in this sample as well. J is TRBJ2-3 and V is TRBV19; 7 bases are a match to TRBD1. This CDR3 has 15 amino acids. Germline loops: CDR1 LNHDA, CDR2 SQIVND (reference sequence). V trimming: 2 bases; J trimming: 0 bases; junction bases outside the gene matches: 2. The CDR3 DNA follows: TGTGCCAGTAGTATACGGGGACAGAGCACAGATACGCAGTATTTT. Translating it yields CASSIRGQSTDTQYF.

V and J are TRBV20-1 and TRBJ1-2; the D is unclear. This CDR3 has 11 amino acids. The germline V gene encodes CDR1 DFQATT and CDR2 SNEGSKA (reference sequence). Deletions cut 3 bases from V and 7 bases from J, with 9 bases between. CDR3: CSASRSSGYTF. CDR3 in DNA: TGCAGTGCTAGCCGCTCGAGTGGCTACACCTTC.

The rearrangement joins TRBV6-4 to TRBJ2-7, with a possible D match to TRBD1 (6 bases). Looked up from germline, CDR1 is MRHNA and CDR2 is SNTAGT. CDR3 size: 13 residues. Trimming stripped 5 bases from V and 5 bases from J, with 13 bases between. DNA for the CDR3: TGTGCCAGCAGTCACAGGGATCCCCACGAGCAGTACTTC. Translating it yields CASSHRDPHEQYF.

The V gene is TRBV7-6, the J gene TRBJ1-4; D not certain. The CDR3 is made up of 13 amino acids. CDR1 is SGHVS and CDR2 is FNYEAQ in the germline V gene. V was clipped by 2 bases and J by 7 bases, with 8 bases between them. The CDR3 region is CASSLWPSEKLFF. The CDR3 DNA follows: TGTGCCAGCAGCTTATGGCCCTCTGAAAAACTGTTTTTT.

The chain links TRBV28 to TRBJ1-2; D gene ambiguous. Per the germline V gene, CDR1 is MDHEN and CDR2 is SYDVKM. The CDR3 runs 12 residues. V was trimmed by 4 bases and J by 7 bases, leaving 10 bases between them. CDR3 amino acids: CASSSRFPGYTF. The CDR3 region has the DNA TGTGCCAGCAGTTCCCGGTTTCCTGGCTACACCTTC.